This T cell receptor beta chain was documented in a study of T cell changes during pregnancy in multiple sclerosis. The data were produced by immunoSEQ multiplex PCR, yet TCRdb's version contains in-frame clones alone and is incomplete. The data show approximately 30,000 clones, roughly 89% seen once. The V and J ends lost 1 base and 10 bases respectively, with 14 bases between them. Per the germline V gene, CDR1 is SGHDT and CDR2 is YYEEEE. The CDR3 is 13 residues long. This clonotype was obtained from a female donor with multiple sclerosis, enrolled in a pregnancy study. The chain couples TRBV5-6 to TRBJ1-1; the D gene is possibly TRBD1 (6 bases). This specimen was CD8+ T cells from peripheral blood mononuclear cells, taken before pregnancy. CDR3 amino acids: CASSLIRGWGAFF. CDR3 sequence (DNA): TGTGCCAGCAGCTTGATCAGGGGATGGGGAGCTTTCTTT.